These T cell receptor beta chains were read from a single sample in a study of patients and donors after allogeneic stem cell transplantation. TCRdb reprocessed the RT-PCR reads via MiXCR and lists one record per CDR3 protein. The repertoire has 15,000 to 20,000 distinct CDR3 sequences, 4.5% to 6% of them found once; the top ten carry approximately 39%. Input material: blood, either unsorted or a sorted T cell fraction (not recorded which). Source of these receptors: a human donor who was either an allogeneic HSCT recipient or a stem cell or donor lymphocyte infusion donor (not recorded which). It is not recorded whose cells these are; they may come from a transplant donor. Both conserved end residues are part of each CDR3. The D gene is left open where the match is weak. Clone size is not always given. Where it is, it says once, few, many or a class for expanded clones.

CASSFVAGTYEQYF,TGTGCCAGCAGCTTCGTTGCTGGAACCTACGAGCAGTACTTC,many,-,TRBJ2-7,TRBV11-1
CASSKAKQGATRGYTF,TGTGCCAGCAGCAAAGCTAAGCAGGGGGCAACGCGTGGCTACACCTTC,many,-,TRBJ1-2,TRBV21-1
CASSDIGQGATDTQYF,TGCGCCAGCAGTGATATCGGACAGGGGGCAACAGATACGCAGTATTTT,-,TRBD1,TRBJ2-3,TRBV10-1
CASSPAGILSNEQFF,TGTGCCAGCAGCCCAGCCGGGATTCTTTCCAATGAGCAGTTCTTC,many,-,TRBJ2-1,TRBV3-1
CSASTGTGYQPQHF,TGCAGTGCTAGTACCGGGACAGGGTATCAGCCCCAGCATTTT,many,TRBD1,TRBJ1-5,TRBV20-1
CASSRAGKETQYF,TGTGCCAGCAGCCGCGCGGGGAAAGAGACCCAGTACTTC,many,-,TRBJ2-5,TRBV5-4
CASSHPGAEETQYF,TGCGCCAGCAGCCACCCGGGGGCCGAAGAGACCCAGTACTTC,-,-,TRBJ2-5,TRBV4-1
CASSNGRRGRSSYEQYF,TGTGCCAGCAGCAATGGGAGGCGGGGAAGGAGCTCCTACGAGCAGTACTTC,many,-,TRBJ2-7,TRBV21-1
CASTIFWGNEKLFF,TGTGCCAGCACGATTTTTTGGGGGAATGAAAAACTGTTTTTT,-,-,TRBJ1-4,TRBV19
CSARDWQREYQETQYF,TGCAGTGCTAGAGATTGGCAGCGTGAGTACCAAGAGACCCAGTACTTC,-,-,TRBJ2-5,TRBV20-1